These 8 T cell receptor beta chains came from one sample sequenced in a study of blood T cell repertoires in COVID-19. The protocol was immunoSEQ multiplex PCR, while the TCRdb copy is restricted to in-frame clones and leaves out a portion. The sample contains 150,000 to 200,000 clones, roughly nine tenths of which appear only once. Material: peripheral blood. The receptors originated from a man in his 70s with acute or convalescent COVID-19.

The chain links TRBV24-1 to TRBJ2-2; 11 bases agree with TRBD1. The CDR3 has 15 residues. Looked up from germline, CDR1 is KGHDR and CDR2 is SFDVKD. The V and J ends lost 4 bases and 5 bases, in that order; junction bases with no gene match: 2. CDR3 nucleotides: TGTGCCACCAGTGAAGGACAGGGGGCGACCGGGGAGCTGTTTTTT. Residues: CATSEGQGATGELFF.

Comments on this clone: Distinct nucleotide sequences in the sample also encode this CDR3. The chain has TRBV7-3 and TRBJ2-5; D perhaps matches TRBD1 (6 bases). Per the germline V gene, CDR1 is SGHTA and CDR2 is FQGTGA. CDR3 length: 13 amino acids. V lost 5 bases to trimming and J lost 2 bases, with 9 bases between them. For the CDR3, the DNA is TGTGCCAGCAGCCAGGGGAATCAAGAGACCCAGTACTTC. Translating gives CASSQGNQETQYF.

This sequence joins TRBV5-6 and TRBJ1-1; weak D call: TRBD1 (6 bases). Per germline, CDR1 SGHDT and CDR2 YYEEEE. This CDR3 region has 16 residues. V was pared by 2 bases and J by 0 bases, with 14 bases between. Here the CDR3 reads CASSFFGTSMNTEAFF. In nucleotides, the CDR3 is TGTGCCAGCAGCTTTTTTGGGACATCCATGAACACTGAAGCTTTCTTT.

The chain couples TRBV19 to TRBJ1-1; D unclear. The germline V gene encodes CDR1 LNHDA and CDR2 SQIVND (reference sequence). The length of the CDR3 is 13 residues. The ends were cut back, 3 bases at V and 7 bases at J, with 12 bases in the middle. The CDR3 reads CASSIRTIDEAFF. CDR3 in DNA: TGTGCCAGTAGTATTCGTACAATCGATGAAGCTTTCTTT.

This sequence joins TRBV7-9 and TRBJ1-4; TRBD1 aligns across 8 bases. The germline V gene encodes CDR1 SEHNR and CDR2 FQNEAQ (reference sequence). The length of the CDR3 is 15 residues. V dropped 1 base and J dropped 4; count of bases not matched to a gene: 2. CDR3: CASSLGTGLNEKLFF. In DNA form, the CDR3 reads TGTGCCAGCAGCTTAGGGACAGGGCTTAATGAAAAACTGTTTTTT.

The gene calls are TRBV6-5 and TRBJ1-5, with 9 bases fitting TRBD1. Germline CDR1 and CDR2: MNHEY and SVGAGI. Losses at the gene ends were 4 bases for V and 3 bases for J; bases not matched to a gene: 7. The CDR3 length is 16 residues. CDR3 DNA: TGTGCCAGCAGTTCCAGGGGACAGGGTTTCAATCAGCCCCAGCATTTT. It is translated as CASSSRGQGFNQPQHF.

This clone was seen only once. V and J are TRBV18 and TRBJ2-7, with 7 positions matching TRBD2. This CDR3 has 15 residues. J gave up 1 base and V 2 bases, and 5 bases lay outside the gene matches. Per germline, CDR1 KGHSH and CDR2 LQKENI. DNA of the CDR3: TGTGCCAGCTCACCAAGCGGGGACTCTTCCTACGAGCAGTACTTC. Protein: CASSPSGDSSYEQYF.

The chain carries TRBV5-1 and TRBJ2-2; TRBD2 aligns across 8 bases. J lost 5 bases, V lost 3 bases, and 9 bases had no gene match. Germline loops: CDR1 SGHRS, CDR2 YFSETQ. There are 16 residues in the CDR3. CDR3 protein: CASSSEPGGLTGELFF. The CDR3 DNA reads as TGCGCCAGCAGCTCAGAGCCGGGAGGGTTAACCGGGGAGCTGTTTTTT.